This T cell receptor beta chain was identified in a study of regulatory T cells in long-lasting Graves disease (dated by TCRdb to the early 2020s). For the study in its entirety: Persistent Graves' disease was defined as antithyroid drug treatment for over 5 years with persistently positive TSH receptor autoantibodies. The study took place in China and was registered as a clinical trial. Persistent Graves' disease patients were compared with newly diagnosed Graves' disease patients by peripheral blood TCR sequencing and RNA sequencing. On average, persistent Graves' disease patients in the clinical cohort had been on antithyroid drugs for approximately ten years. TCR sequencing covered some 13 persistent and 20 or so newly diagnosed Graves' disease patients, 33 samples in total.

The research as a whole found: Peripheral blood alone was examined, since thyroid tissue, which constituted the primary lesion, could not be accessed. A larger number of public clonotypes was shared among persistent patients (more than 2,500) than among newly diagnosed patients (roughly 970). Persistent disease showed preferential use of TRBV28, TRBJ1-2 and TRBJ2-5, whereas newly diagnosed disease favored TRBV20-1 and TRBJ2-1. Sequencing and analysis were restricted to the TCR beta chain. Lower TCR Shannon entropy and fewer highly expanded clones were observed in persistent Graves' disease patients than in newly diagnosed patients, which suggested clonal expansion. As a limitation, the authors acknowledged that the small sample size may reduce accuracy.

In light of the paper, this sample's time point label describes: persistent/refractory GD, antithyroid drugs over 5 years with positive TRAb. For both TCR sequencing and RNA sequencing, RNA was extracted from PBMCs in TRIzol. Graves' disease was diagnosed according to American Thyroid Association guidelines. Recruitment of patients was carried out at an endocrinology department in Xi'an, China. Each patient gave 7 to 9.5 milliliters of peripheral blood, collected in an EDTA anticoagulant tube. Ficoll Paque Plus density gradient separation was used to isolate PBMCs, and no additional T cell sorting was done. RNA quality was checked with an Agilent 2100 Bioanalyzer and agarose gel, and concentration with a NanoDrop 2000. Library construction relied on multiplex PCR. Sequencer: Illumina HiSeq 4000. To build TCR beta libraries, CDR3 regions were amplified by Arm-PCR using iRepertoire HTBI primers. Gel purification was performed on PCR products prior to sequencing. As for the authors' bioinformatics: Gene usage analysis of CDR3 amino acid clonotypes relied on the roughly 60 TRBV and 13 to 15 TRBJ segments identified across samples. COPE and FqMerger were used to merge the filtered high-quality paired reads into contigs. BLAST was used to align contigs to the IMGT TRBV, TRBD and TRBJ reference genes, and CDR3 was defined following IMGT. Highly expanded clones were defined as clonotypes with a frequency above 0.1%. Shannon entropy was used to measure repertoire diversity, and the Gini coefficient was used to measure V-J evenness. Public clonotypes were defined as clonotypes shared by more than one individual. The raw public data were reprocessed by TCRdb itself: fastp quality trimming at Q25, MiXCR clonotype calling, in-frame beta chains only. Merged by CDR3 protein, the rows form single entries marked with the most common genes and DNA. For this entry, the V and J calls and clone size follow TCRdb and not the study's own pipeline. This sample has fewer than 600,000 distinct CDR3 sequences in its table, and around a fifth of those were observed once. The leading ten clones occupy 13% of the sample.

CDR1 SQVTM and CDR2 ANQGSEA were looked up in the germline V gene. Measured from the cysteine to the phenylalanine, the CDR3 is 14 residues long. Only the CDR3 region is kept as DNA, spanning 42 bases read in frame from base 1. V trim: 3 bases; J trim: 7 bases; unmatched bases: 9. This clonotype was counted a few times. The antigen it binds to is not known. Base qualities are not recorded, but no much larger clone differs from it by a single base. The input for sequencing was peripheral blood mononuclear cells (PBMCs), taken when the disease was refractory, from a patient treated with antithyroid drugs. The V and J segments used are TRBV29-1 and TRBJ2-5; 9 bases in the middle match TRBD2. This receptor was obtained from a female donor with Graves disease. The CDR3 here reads CSVDWLAGSGTQYF. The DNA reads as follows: TGCAGCGTTGACTGGCTAGCGGGGTCTGGGACCCAGTACTTC.